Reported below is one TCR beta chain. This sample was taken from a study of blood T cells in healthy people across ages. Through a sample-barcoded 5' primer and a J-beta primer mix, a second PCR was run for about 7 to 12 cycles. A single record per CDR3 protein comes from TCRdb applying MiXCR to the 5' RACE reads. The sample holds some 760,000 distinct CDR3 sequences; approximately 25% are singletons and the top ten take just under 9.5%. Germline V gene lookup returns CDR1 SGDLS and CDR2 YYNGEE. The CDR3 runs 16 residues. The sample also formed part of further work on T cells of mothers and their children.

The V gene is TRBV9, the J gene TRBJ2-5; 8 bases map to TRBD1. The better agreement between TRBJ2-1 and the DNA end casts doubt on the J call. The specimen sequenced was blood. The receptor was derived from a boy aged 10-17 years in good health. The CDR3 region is CASSVTGTGTNNEQFF. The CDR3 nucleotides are TGTGCCAGCAGCGTGACGGGGACAGGCACGAACAATGAGCAGTTCTTC.